The present T cell receptor (beta chain) was sequenced within a study of blood T cell repertoires in COVID-19. The overall study: Italy, Spain and the United States were the sources of the convalescent and acute COVID-19 samples. In each case, the material was cDNA or gDNA derived from T cells, B-cell-depleted T cells, or PBMCs.

V lost 6 bases to trimming and J lost 0 bases, with 17 bases between them. Germline V lookup: CDR1 MNHEY, CDR2 SMNVEV (reference sequence). The CDR3 covers 16 residues. How the authors handled the data: For nucleated cells, counts were estimated from reference gene primer amplification. The table came from immunoSEQ multiplex PCR; TCRdb's copy has only in-frame clones and leaves some out. The DNA was the basis for D and trimming; V, J and clone size are from that table. Of more than 45,000 clones listed, 70% to 90% are singletons. Material for sequencing was peripheral blood. The receptor comes from a woman between 65 and 79 years old with active COVID-19. This chain uses TRBV27 with TRBJ1-2, with a tentative D call TRBD1 (6 bases). The chain's CDR3 is CASSPYPDSPNYGYTF. The CDR3 DNA sequence: TGTGCCAGCAGCCCTTATCCGGACAGTCCTAACTATGGCTACACCTTC.